This TCR beta chain was captured by sequencing in a study of shared clonotypes between healthy human individuals. Notes on the study in general: Non-shared clonotypes had lower generation probabilities than those shared by all four donors.

Naive CD8 isolation took CD45RO-negative cells positively selected for CCR7 and excluded terminally differentiated effector memory CD45RA+ cells. Produced via immunoSEQ multiplex PCR; TCRdb's table is partial and in-frame only. The profile shows around 2,000,000 clones, just over 90% of them singletons. This clone has a single count. Antigen: not known. V shed 3 bases and J shed 9 bases, with 16 bases lying between them. CDR1 SGHKS and CDR2 YYEKEE come from the germline V gene (reference sequence). The CDR3 loop spans 14 amino acids. This clonotype was obtained from a man between 18 and 35 years old in good health. Some clones in this sample may be carry-over from other donors' samples. The rearrangement links TRBV5-5 to TRBJ1-5, with D tentatively TRBD1 (6 bases). What was sequenced was naive CD8+ T cells from PBMCs. CDR3 nucleotide sequence: TGTGCCAGCAGCTCCGACAGGACCTTTTGGCCCCAGCATTTT. Translating gives CASSSDRTFWPQHF.